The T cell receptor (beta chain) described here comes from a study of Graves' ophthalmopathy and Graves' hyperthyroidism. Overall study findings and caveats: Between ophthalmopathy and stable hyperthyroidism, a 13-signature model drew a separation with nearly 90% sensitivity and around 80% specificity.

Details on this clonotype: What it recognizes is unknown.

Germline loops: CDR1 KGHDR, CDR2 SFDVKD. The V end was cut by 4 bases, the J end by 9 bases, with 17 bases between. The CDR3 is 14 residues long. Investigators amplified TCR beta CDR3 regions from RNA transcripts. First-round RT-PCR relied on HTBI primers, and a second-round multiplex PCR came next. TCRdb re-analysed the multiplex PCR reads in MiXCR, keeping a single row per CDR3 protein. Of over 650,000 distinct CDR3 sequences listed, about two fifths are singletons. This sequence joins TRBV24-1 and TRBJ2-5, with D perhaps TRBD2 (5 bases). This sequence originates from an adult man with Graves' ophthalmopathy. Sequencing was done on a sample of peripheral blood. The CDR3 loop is CATSDSEERQPQYF. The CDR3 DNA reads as TGTGCCACCAGTGACTCGGAGGAGCGCCAGCCCCAGTACTTC.